This T cell receptor beta chain was recorded in a study of CD8 T cells in Susac syndrome. After extraction with the RNeasy kit, roughly 0.45 to 1 ug of the RNA was reverse transcribed using random hexamers. TCRdb called the immunoSEQ multiplex PCR reads again in MiXCR, with one record for every CDR3 protein. The table has around 190,000 distinct CDR3 sequences, roughly 94% seen once; the top ten hold more than 0.095%. Germline CDR1 is MGHDK and CDR2 is SYGVNS. The CDR3 spans 16 residues. V lost 2 bases and J lost 0, with 13 bases in between. The diagnostic criteria were recently defined, and patients with Susac syndrome met them for definite or probable disease. The authors negatively isolated CD8+ and CD4+ T cells and FACS-enriched TEMRA cells.

The sequence derives from a human donor with Susac syndrome. The chain recombines TRBV25-1 with TRBJ1-2; TRBD1 might be the D (5 bases). Sequencing used CD4+ T cells from PBMCs. CDR3 sequence: CASSEPGTDSNYGYTF. As DNA, the CDR3 is TGTGCCAGCAGTGAACCTGGGACGGATTCTAACTATGGCTACACCTTC.